This TCR beta chain was observed in a study of post-analysis software for immune sequencing data. The wider study: There were relapsing-remitting, secondary progressive and progressive-relapsing multiple sclerosis among the disease courses included.

The CDR3 consists of 15 residues. Unmatched junction bases numbered 6, after V lost 6 bases and J lost 8 bases. This clonotype has just a few counts. What it recognizes is unknown. The TCR beta cDNA libraries carried unique molecular identifiers. Out of 1 to 10 million T cells, roughly 0.5 million cDNA molecules were generated. TCRdb reanalysed the PCR reads using MiXCR and keeps one entry per CDR3 protein. Among fewer than 700,000 distinct CDR3 sequences listed, 44% were seen once. Study-level results: Under F measure analysis, samples from one preparation batch co-clustered strongly. Relative to controls, patients with multiple sclerosis showed significantly lower normalized Chao1 diversity. Higher frequency in patients than in controls was seen for roughly 5 TRBV segments, with TRBV5-6, TRBV5-1 and TRBV20-1 among them.

The chain joins TRBV12-3 or TRBV12-4 to TRBJ2-1; 14 bases align to TRBD2. The TCR was taken from a girl under 18 with multiple sclerosis. Sequenced material: blood. CDR3 sequence reads: CASSPTSGGADEQFF. CDR3 nucleotide sequence: TGTGCCAGCAGCCCGACTAGCGGGGGGGCTGATGAGCAGTTCTTC.